The 2 T cell receptor beta chains below come from one sample, sequenced in a study of shared clonotypes between healthy human individuals. The repertoire was sequenced with immunoSEQ multiplex PCR; TCRdb's copy has only in-frame clones and lacks some. The data contain 2 million to 2.5 million clones, around 96% of them singletons. Naive CD8 cells comprised CD45RO-negative, CCR7-positively selected cells, excluding terminally differentiated effector memory CD45RA+ cells. Sequenced material: naive CD8+ T cells sorted from blood. The receptors here all came from a man younger than 30 in good health.

In DNA, the CDR3 is TGTGCCAGCAGCGGACGCATCGGGGGAACTGAAGCTTTCTTT. Its protein product is CASSGRIGGTEAFF. This rearrangement joins TRBV6-5 to TRBJ1-1, with D perhaps TRBD1 (5 bases). CDR1 is MNHEY, CDR2 SVGAGI, per germline. Between the trimmed V and J ends, which lost 6 bases and 5 bases, there was a span of 16 bases. CDR3 size: 14 residues.

The chain recombines TRBV4-1 with TRBJ1-3; a weak D match, TRBD1 (5 bases). The CDR3 runs 16 residues. V was trimmed by 3 bases and J by 1 base, leaving 13 bases between them. Germline V gives CDR1 MGHRA, CDR2 YSYEKL. The CDR3 DNA is TGCGCCAGCAGCCACGCGTCGGAGGGGTCTGGAAACACCATATATTTT. This codes for CASSHASEGSGNTIYF.